This T cell receptor beta chain was captured in a study of CD4 and CD8 cells across lung adenocarcinoma regions. TCRdb fed the PCR reads into MiXCR, producing one record per CDR3 protein. The table includes about 4,900 distinct CDR3 sequences, 60% detected once. Unmatched junction bases numbered 14, after V lost 6 bases and J lost 12 bases. The CDR3 is 14 amino acids. Germline V gene data show CDR1 as MNHNS and CDR2 as SASEGT. The patients had localized lung adenocarcinoma, a non-small cell subtype. The sequencing input was CD4+ T cells from the center of a lung tumor. The receptor comes from a male donor with lung adenocarcinoma. The CD4 and CD8 labels of this study may be unreliable. V is TRBV6-1 and J is TRBJ2-4; 7 positions match TRBD2. As DNA, the CDR3 is TGTGCCAGCAGGGGGGGGTGGGCCAAAGACACTCAGTACTTC. This codes for CASRGGWAKDTQYF.